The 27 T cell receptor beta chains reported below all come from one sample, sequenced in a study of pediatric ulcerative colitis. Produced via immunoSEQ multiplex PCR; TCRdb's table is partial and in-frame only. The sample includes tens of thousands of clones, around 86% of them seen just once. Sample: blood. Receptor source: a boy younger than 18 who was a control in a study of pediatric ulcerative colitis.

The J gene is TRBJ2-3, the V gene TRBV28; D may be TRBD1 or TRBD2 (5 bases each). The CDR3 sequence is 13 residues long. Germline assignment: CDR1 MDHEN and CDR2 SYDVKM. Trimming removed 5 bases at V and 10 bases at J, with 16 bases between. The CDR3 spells CASSPLGPGPQYF. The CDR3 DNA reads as TGTGCCAGCAGTCCCCTCGGGCCGGGGCCGCAGTATTTT.

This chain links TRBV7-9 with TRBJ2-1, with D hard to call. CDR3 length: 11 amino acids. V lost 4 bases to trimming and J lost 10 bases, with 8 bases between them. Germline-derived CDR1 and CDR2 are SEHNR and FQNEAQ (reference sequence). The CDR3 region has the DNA TGTGCCAGCAGCTGGAGCAGGGAGCAGTTCTTC. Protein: CASSWSREQFF.

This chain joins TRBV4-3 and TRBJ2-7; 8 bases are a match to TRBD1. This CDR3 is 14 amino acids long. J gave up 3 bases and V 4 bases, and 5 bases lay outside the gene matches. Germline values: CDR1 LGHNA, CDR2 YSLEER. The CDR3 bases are TGCGCCAGCAGCCCCGGGACAGGCGACTACGAGCAGTACTTC. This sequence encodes CASSPGTGDYEQYF.

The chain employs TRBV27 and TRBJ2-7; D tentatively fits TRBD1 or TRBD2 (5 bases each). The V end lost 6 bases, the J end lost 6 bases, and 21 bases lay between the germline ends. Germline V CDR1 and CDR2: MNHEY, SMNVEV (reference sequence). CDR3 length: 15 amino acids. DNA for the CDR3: TGTGCCAGCAGCCCCTTGGGGGAGCCGATAAGCGAGCAGTACTTC. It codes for CASSPLGEPISEQYF.

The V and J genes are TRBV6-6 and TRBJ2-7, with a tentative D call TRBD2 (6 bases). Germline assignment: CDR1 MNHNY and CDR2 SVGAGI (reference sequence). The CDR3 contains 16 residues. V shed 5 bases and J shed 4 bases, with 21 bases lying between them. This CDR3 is CASSAQLSYGGYEQYF. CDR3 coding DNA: TGTGCCAGCAGTGCTCAGCTCAGCTACGGAGGGTACGAGCAGTACTTC.

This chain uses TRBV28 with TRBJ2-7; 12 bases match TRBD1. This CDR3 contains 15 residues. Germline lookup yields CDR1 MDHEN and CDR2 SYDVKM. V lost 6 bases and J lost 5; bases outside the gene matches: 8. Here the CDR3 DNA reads TGTGCCAGCAGACCCCACGGGACAGGGGGCAACGAGCAGTACTTC. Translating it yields CASRPHGTGGNEQYF.

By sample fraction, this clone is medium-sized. CDR3 nucleotide sequence: TGTGCCATCAGTGATCCAACGGATGGCTACACCTTC. It encodes CAISDPTDGYTF. The chain recombines TRBV10-3 with TRBJ1-2; D uncertain. The germline V and J ends were trimmed by 3 bases and 6 bases, with 8 bases remaining between them. Germline V gives CDR1 ENHRY, CDR2 SYGVKD. The CDR3 contains 12 residues.

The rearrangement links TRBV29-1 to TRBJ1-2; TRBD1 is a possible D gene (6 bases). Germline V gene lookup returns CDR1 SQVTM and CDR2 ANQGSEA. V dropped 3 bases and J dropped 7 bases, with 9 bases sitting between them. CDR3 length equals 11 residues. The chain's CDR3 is CSVEAGAGYTF. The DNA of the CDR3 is TGCAGCGTTGAGGCAGGGGCTGGCTACACCTTC. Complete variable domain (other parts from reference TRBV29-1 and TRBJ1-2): SAVISQKPSRDICQRGTSLTIQCQVDSQVTMMFWYRQQPGQSLTLIATANQGSEATYESGFVIDKFPISRPNLTFSTLTVSNMSPEDSSIYLCSVEAGAGYTFGSGTRLTVV.

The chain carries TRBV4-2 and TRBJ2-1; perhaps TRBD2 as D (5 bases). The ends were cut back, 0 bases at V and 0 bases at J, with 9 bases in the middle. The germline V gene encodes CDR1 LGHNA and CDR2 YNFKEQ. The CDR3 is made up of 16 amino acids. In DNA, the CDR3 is TGTGCCAGCAGCCAAGATGAAGCGGTCTCCTACAATGAGCAGTTCTTC. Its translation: CASSQDEAVSYNEQFF.

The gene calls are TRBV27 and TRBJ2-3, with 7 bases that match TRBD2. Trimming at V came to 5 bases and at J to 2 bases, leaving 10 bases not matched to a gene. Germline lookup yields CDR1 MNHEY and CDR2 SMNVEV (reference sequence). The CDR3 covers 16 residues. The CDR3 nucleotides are TGTGCCAGCAGTACCGGGGCGGGGGAATACACAGATACGCAGTATTTT. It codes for CASSTGAGEYTDTQYF.

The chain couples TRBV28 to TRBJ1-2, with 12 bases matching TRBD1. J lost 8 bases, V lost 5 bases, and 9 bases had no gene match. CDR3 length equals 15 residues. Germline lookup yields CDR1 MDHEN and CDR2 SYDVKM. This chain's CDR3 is CASSQGDRGRRGYTF. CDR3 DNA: TGTGCCAGCAGTCAGGGGGACAGGGGGCGGAGAGGCTACACCTTC.

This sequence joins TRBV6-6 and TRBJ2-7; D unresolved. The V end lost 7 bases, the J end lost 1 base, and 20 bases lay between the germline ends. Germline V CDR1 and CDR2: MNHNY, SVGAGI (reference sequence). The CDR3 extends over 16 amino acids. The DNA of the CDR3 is TGTGCCAGCACCACCAGGACGGCCCTAAAATCCTACGAGCAGTACTTC. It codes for CASTTRTALKSYEQYF.

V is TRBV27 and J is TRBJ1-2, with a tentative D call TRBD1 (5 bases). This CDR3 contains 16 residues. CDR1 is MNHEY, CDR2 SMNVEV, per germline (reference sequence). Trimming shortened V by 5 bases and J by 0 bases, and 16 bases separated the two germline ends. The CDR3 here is CASSRDSDGANYGYTF. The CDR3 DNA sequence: TGTGCCAGCAGTAGGGACTCGGACGGAGCTAACTATGGCTACACCTTC.

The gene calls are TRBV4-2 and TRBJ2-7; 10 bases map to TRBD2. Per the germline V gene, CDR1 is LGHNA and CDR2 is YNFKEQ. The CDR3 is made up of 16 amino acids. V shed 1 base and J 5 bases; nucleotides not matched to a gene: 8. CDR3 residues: CASSQGRASGSDEQYF. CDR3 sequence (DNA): TGTGCCAGCAGCCAAGGCCGAGCTAGCGGGAGTGACGAGCAGTACTTC.

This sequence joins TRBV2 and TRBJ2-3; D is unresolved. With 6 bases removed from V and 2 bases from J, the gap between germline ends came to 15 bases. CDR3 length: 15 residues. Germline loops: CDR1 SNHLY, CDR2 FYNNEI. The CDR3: CASSVSRLFTDTQYF. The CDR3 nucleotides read TGTGCCAGCAGCGTCAGCAGGCTGTTCACAGATACGCAGTATTTT.

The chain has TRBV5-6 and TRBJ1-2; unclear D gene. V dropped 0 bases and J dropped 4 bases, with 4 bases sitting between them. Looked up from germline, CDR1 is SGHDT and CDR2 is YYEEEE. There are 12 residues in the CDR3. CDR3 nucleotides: TGTGCCAGCAGCTTGGAAGGCTATGGCTACACCTTC. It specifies CASSLEGYGYTF.

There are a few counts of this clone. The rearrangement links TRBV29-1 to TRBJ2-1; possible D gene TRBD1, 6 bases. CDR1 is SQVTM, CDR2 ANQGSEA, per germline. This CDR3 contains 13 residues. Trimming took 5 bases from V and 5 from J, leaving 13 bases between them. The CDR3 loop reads CSVLYRDDNEQFF. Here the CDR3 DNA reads TGCAGCGTTTTGTACAGGGATGACAATGAGCAGTTCTTC.

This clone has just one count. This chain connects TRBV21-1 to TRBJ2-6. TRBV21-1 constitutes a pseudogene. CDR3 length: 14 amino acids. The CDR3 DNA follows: TGTGCCAGCAGCTCCCGTTTACAGCCTAGAGTCCTGACTTTC. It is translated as CASSSRLQPRVLTF.

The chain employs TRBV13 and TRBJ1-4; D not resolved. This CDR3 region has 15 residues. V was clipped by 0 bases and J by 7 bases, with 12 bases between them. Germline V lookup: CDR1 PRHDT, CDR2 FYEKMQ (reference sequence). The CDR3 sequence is CASSLGGGPGEKLFF. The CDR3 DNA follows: TGTGCCAGCAGCTTAGGTGGAGGGCCCGGTGAAAAACTGTTTTTT. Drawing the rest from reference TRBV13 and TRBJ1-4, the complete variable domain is AAGVIQSPRHLIKEKRETATLKCYPIPRHDTVYWYQQGPGQDPQFLISFYEKMQSDKGSIPDRFSAQQFSDYHSELNMSSLELGDSALYFCASSLGGGPGEKLFFGSGTQLSVL.

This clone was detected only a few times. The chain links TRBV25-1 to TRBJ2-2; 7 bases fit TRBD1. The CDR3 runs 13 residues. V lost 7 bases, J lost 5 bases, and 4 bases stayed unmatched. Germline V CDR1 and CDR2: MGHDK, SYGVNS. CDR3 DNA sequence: TGTGCCAGCAACAGGGGATTTACCGGGGAGCTGTTTTTT. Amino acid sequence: CASNRGFTGELFF.

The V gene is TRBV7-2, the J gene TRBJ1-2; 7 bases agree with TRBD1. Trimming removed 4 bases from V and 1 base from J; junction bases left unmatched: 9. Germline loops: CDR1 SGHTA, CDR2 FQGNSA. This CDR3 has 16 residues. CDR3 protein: CASSSPLTGNNYGYTF. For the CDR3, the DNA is TGTGCCAGCAGCTCCCCTTTGACAGGGAATAACTATGGCTACACCTTC. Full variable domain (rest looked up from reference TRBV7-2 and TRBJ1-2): GAGVSQSPSNKVTEKGKDVELRCDPISGHTALYWYRQSLGQGLEFLIYFQGNSAPDKSGLPSDRFSAERTGGSVSTLTIQRTQQEDSAVYLCASSSPLTGNNYGYTFGSGTRLTVV.

CDR3 DNA: TGTGCCAGCAGTGGCCCCCTCGATGGCTACACCTTC. Its protein product is CASSGPLDGYTF. The chain has TRBV25-1 and TRBJ1-2; D is ambiguous. CDR3 length equals 12 residues. V lost 4 bases to trimming and J lost 6 bases, with 9 bases between them. Germline V gene data show CDR1 as MGHDK and CDR2 as SYGVNS.

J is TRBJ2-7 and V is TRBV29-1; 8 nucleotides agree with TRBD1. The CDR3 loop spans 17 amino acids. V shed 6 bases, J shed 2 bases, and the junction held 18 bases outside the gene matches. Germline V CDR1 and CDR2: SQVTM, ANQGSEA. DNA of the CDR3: TGCAGCGTGGACGCCCCTAACCTCCCGGGACAGGCCTACGAGCAGTACTTC. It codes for CSVDAPNLPGQAYEQYF.

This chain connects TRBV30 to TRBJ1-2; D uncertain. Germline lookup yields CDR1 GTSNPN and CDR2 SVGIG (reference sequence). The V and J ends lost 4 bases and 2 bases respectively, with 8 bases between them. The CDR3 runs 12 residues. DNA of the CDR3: TGTGCCTGGAACGATAACAACTATGGCTACACCTTC. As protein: CAWNDNNYGYTF.

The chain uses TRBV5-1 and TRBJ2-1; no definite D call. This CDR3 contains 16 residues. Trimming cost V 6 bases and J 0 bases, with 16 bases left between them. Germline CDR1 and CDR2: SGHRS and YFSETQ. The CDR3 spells CASTALGSSSYNEQFF. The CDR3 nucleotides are TGCGCCAGCACAGCGCTCGGTTCCAGCTCCTACAATGAGCAGTTCTTC.

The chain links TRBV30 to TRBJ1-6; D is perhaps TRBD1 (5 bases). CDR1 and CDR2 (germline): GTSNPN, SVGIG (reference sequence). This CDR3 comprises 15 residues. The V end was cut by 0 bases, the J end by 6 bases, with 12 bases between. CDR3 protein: CAWSVPGRSNSPLHF. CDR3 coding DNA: TGTGCCTGGAGTGTACCGGGACGGAGTAATTCACCCCTCCACTTT.

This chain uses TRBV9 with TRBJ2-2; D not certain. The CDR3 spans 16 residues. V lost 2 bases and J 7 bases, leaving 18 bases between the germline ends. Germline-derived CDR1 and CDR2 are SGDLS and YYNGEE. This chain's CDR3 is CASSVSWGNSLGELFF. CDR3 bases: TGTGCCAGCAGCGTCTCCTGGGGAAACAGCCTCGGGGAGCTGTTTTTT. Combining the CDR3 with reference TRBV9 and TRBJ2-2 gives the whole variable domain DSGVTQTPKHLITATGQRVTLRCSPRSGDLSVYWYQQSLDQGLQFLIQYYNGEERAKGNILERFSAQQFPDLHSELNLSSLELGDSALYFCASSVSWGNSLGELFFGEGSRLTVL.